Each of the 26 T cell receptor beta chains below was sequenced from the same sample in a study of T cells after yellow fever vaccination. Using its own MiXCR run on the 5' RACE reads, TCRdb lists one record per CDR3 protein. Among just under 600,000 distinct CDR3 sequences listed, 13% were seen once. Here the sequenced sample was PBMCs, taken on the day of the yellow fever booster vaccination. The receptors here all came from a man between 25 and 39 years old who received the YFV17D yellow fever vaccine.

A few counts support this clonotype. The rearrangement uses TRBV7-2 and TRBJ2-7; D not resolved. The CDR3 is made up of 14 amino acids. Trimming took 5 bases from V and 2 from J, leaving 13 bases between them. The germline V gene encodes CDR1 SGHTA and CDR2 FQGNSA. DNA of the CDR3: TGTGCCAGCAGCCCCCGTGCCCCAACCTACGAGCAGTACTTC. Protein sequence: CASSPRAPTYEQYF.

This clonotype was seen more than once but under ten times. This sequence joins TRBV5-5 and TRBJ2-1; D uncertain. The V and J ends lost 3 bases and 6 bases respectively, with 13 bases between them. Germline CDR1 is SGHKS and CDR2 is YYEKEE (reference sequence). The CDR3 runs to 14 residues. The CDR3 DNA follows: TGTGCCAGCAGCTGGGGTATATCTAGCAATGAGCAGTTCTTC. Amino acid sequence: CASSWGISSNEQFF.

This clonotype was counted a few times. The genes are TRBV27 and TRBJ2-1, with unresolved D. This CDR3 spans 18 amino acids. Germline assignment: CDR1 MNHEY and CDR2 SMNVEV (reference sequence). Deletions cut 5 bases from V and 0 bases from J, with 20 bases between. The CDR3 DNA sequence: TGTGCCAGCAGTCTCCAGGTGGTTGGCCTCAGCTCCTACAATGAGCAGTTCTTC. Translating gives CASSLQVVGLSSYNEQFF.

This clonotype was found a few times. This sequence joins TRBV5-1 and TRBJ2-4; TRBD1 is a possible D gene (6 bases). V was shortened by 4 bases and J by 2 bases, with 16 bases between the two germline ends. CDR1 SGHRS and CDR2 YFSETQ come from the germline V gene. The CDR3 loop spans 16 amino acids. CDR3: CASSPREGDTKNIQYF. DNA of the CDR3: TGCGCCAGCAGCCCCCGCGAGGGGGATACCAAAAACATTCAGTACTTC.

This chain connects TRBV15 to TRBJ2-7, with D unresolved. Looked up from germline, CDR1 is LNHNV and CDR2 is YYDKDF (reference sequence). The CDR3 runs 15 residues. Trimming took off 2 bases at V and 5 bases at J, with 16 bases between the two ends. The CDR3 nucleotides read TGTGCCACCAGCAGATCCGTCGAATCGGAGAACGAGCAGTACTTC. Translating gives CATSRSVESENEQYF.

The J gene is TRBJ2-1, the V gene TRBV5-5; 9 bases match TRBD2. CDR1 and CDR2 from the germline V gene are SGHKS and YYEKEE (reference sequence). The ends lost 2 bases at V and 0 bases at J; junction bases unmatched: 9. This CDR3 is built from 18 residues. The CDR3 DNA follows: TGTGCCAGCAGCTTCCTAGCGGGAACAGGGAGCTCCTACAATGAGCAGTTCTTC. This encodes CASSFLAGTGSSYNEQFF.

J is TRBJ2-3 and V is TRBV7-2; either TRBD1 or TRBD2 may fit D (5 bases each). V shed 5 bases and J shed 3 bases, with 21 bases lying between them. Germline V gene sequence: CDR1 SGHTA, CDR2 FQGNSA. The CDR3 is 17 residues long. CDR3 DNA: TGTGCCAGCAGCCAGACCCAGACCGGGACCGGGACAGATACGCAGTATTTT. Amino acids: CASSQTQTGTGTDTQYF.

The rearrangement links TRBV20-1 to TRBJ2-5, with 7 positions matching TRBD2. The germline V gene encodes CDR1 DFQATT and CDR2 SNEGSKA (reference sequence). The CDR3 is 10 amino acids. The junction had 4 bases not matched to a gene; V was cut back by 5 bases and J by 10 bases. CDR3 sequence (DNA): TGCAGTGCTGTCCGGGAGGACCAGTACTTC. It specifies CSAVREDQYF.

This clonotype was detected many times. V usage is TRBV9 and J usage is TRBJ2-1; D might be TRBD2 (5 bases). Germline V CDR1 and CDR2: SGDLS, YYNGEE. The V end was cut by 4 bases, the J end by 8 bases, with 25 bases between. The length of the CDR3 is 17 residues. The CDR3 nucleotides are TGTGCCAGCAGCTCGATCCCGGAGGTCCGAGGAATTGATGAGCAGTTCTTC. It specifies CASSSIPEVRGIDEQFF.

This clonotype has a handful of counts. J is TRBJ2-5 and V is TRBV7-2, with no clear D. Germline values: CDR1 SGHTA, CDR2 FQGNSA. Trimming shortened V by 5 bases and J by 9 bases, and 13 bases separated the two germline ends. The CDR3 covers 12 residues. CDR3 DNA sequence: TGTGCCAGCAGCCCCCATGAAGGCCCCCAGTACTTC. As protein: CASSPHEGPQYF.

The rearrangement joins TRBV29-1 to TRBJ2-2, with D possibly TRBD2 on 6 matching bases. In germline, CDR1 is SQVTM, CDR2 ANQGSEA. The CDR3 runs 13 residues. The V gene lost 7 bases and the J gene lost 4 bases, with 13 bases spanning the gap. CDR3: CSGRMGGTGELFF. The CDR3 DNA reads TGCAGCGGCAGAATGGGGGGCACCGGGGAGCTGTTTTTT.

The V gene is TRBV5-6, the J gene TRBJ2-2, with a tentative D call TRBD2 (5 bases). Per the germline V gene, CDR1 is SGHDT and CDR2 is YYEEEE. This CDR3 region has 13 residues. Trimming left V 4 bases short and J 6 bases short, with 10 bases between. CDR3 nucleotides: TGTGCCAGCAGCGGGAGACTCCCCGGGGAGCTGTTTTTT. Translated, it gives CASSGRLPGELFF.

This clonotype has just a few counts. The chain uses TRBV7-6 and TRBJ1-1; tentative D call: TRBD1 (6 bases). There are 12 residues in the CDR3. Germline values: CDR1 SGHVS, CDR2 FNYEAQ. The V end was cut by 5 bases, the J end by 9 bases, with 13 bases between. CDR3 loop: CASSAHRDQAFF. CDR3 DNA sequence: TGTGCCAGCAGCGCTCACAGGGATCAAGCTTTCTTT.

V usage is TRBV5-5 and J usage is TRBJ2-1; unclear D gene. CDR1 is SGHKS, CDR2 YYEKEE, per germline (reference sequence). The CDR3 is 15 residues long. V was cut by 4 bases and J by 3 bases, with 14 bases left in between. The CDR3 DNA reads TGTGCCAGCAGCCCCGTGCACCACTGCTACAATGAGCAGTTCTTC. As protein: CASSPVHHCYNEQFF. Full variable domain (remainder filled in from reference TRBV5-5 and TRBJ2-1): DAGVTQSPTHLIKTRGQQVTLRCSPISGHKSVSWYQQVLGQGPQFIFQYYEKEERGRGNFPDRFSARQFPNYSSELNVNALLLGDSALYLCASSPVHHCYNEQFFGPGTRLTVL.

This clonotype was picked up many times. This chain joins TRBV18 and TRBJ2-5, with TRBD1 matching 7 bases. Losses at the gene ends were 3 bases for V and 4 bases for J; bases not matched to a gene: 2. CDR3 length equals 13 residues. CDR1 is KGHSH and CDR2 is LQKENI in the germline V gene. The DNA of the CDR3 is TGTGCCAGCTCACCGACAGGGAGAGAGACCCAGTACTTC. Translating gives CASSPTGRETQYF.

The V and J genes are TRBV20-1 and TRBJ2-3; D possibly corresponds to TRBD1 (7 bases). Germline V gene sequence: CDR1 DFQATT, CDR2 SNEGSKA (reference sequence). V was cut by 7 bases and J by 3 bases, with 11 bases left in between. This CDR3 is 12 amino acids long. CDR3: CSGQGGTDTQYF. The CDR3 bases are TGCAGTGGACAGGGAGGAACAGATACGCAGTATTTT.

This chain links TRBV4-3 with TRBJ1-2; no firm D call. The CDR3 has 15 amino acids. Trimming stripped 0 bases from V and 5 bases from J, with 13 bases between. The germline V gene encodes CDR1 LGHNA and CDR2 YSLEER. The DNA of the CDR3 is TGCGCCAGCAGCCAAGACTCACGGATCGGTTATGGCTACACCTTC. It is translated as CASSQDSRIGYGYTF.

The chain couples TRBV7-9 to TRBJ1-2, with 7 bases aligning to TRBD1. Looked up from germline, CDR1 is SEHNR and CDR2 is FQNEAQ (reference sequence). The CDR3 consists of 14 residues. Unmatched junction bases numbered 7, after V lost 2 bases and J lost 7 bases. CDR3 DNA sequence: TGTGCCAGCAGCTTATCCGGGACAGCTGGTGGCTACACCTTC. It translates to CASSLSGTAGGYTF.

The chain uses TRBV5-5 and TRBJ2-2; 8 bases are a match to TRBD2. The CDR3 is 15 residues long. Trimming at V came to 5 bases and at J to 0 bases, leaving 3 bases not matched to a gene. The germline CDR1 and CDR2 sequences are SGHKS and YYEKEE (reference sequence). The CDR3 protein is CASRGTSANTGELFF. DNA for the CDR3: TGTGCCAGCAGGGGGACTAGTGCGAACACCGGGGAGCTGTTTTTT.

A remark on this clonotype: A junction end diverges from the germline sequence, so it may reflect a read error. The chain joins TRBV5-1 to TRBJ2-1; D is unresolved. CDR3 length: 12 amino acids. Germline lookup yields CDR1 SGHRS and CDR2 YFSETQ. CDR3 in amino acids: CASSLTYNEPFF. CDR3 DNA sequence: TGCGCCAGCAGCTTGACATACAATGAGCCGTTCTTC.

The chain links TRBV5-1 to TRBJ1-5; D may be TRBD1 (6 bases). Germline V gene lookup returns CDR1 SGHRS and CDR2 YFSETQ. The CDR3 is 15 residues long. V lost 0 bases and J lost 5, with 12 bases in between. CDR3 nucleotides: TGCGCCAGCAGCTTGGTGGACAGCCGGTATCAGCCCCAGCATTTT. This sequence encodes CASSLVDSRYQPQHF.

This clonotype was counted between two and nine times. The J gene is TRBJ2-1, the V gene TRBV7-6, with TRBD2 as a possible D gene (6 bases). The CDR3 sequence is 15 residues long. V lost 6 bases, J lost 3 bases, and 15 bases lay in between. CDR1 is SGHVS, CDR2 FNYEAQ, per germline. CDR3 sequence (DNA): TGTGCCAGCAGGGGATCGGTAGCGGACTACAATGAGCAGTTCTTC. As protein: CASRGSVADYNEQFF. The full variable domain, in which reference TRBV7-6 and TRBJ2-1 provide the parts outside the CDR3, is GAGVSQSPRYKVTKRGQDVALRCDPISGHVSLYWYRQALGQGPEFLTYFNYEAQQDKSGLPNDRFSAERPEGSISTLTIQRTEQRDSAMYRCASRGSVADYNEQFFGPGTRLTVL.

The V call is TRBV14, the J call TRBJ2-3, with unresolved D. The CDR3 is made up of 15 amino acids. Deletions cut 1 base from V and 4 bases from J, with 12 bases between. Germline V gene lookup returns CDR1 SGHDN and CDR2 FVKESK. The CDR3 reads CASSQVKGIADTQYF. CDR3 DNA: TGTGCCAGCAGCCAAGTTAAGGGTATAGCAGATACGCAGTATTTT. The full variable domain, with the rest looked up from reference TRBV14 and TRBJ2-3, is EAGVTQFPSHSVIEKGQTVTLRCDPISGHDNLYWYRRVMGKEIKFLLHFVKESKQDESGMPNNRFLAERTGGTYSTLKVQPAELEDSGVYFCASSQVKGIADTQYFGPGTRLTVL.

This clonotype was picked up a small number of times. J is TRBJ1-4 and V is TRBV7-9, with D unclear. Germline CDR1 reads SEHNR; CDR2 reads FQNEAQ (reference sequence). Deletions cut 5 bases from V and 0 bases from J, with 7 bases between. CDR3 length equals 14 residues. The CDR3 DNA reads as TGTGCCAGCAGCGAACACCCAACTAATGAAAAACTGTTTTTT. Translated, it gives CASSEHPTNEKLFF.

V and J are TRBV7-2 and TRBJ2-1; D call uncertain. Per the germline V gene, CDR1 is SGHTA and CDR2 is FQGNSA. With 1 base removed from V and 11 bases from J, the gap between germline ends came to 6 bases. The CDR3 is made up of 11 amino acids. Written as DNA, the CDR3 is TGTGCCAGCAGCTTAGGGGCCCAGCAGTTCTTC. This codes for CASSLGAQQFF.

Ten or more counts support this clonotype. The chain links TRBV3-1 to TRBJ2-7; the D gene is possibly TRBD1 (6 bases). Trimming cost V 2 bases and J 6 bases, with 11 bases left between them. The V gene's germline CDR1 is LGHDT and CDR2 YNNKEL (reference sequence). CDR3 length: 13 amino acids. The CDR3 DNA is TGTGCCAGCAGCCAAATCACAGGGAGCGAGCAGTACTTC. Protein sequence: CASSQITGSEQYF.